The rows below give T cell receptor beta chains drawn from one sample of a study of blood T cell repertoires in COVID-19. Generated by immunoSEQ multiplex PCR, the TCRdb table keeps only in-frame clones and is missing some. Seen here are 250,000 or so clones, around 87% observed once, and the top ten hold 5.2%. Sequences were obtained from peripheral blood. The receptors shown here come from a woman aged 60-70 years with COVID-19, enrolled during active disease. Both conserved end residues are part of each CDR3. D genes are given only for firm matches. Clone size is given for some rows only: seen once, a few or many times, or a class if the clone is expanded.

clone size: -
CDR3 length: 15
V gene: TRBV7-9
D gene: TRBD1
J gene: TRBJ2-7
CDR3 DNA: TGTGCCAGCAGCTTATTTGGGACAGAATCCTACGAGCAGTACTTC
CDR3 protein: CASSLFGTESYEQYF

clone size: -
CDR3 length: 15
V gene: TRBV5-5
D gene: -
J gene: TRBJ2-3
CDR3 DNA: TGTGCCAGCAGCTTGGTGCCGCAACTCACAGATACGCAGTATTTT
CDR3 protein: CASSLVPQLTDTQYF

clone size: -
CDR3 length: 14
V gene: TRBV27
D gene: -
J gene: TRBJ2-7
CDR3 DNA: TGTGCCAGCAGTTTACGTTTTGGACAGCACGAGCAGTACTTC
CDR3 protein: CASSLRFGQHEQYF

clone size: -
CDR3 length: 13
V gene: TRBV6-5
D gene: -
J gene: TRBJ2-3
CDR3 DNA: TGTGCCAGCCGGCGGGTCACCACAGATACGCAGTATTTT
CDR3 protein: CASRRVTTDTQYF

clone size: -
CDR3 length: 16
V gene: TRBV23-1
D gene: -
J gene: TRBJ1-5
CDR3 DNA: TGCGCCAGCAGTCAAATTGGCCCCAAAAGCAATCAGCCCCAGCATTTT
CDR3 protein: CASSQIGPKSNQPQHF

clone size: -
CDR3 length: 14
V gene: TRBV19
D gene: TRBD1
J gene: TRBJ1-1
CDR3 DNA: TGTGCCAGTAGTAAGGGACAGCTGAACACTGAAGCTTTCTTT
CDR3 protein: CASSKGQLNTEAFF

clone size: -
CDR3 length: 14
V gene: TRBV6-6
D gene: TRBD1
J gene: TRBJ1-5
CDR3 DNA: TGTGCCAGCAGTAAGACAGGGTTTATGGAGCCCCAGCATTTT
CDR3 protein: CASSKTGFMEPQHF

clone size: once
CDR3 length: 17
V gene: TRBV3-1/TRBV3-2
D gene: -
J gene: TRBJ1-1
CDR3 DNA: TGTGCCAGCAGCACACAAAGGGGCAGGGGCAAGAACGGTGAAGCTTTCTTT
CDR3 protein: CASSTQRGRGKNGEAFF

clone size: -
CDR3 length: 15
V gene: TRBV3-1/TRBV3-2
D gene: -
J gene: TRBJ1-2
CDR3 DNA: TGTGCCAGCAGCCAACCAGGGGCCCGGGGCTATGGCTACACCTTC
CDR3 protein: CASSQPGARGYGYTF

clone size: many
CDR3 length: 13
V gene: TRBV6-5
D gene: TRBD1
J gene: TRBJ2-7
CDR3 DNA: TGTGCCAGCGGGGTGAGACAGGGGAGCGAGCAGTACTTC
CDR3 protein: CASGVRQGSEQYF

clone size: -
CDR3 length: 15
V gene: TRBV19
D gene: -
J gene: TRBJ2-2
CDR3 DNA: TGTGCCAGTAGTATCAATCACAGGGTCACCGGGGAGCTGTTTTTT
CDR3 protein: CASSINHRVTGELFF

clone size: few
CDR3 length: 14
V gene: TRBV9
D gene: -
J gene: TRBJ1-5
CDR3 DNA: TGTGCCAGCGGGGGAGGGGGAAGCAATCAGCCCCAGCATTTT
CDR3 protein: CASGGGGSNQPQHF

clone size: -
CDR3 length: 17
V gene: TRBV6-2/TRBV6-3
D gene: -
J gene: TRBJ2-3
CDR3 DNA: TGTGCCAGCAGTTACTCGAGGGGTGGGACTTCGGCGGATACGCAGTATTTT
CDR3 protein: CASSYSRGGTSADTQYF

clone size: -
CDR3 length: 17
V gene: TRBV7-2
D gene: TRBD2
J gene: TRBJ2-5
CDR3 DNA: TGTGCCAGCAGCTCCGCAGGACTAGCGGGAGAAGGGGAGACCCAGTACTTC
CDR3 protein: CASSSAGLAGEGETQYF

clone size: -
CDR3 length: 16
V gene: TRBV6-2/TRBV6-3
D gene: -
J gene: TRBJ2-6
CDR3 DNA: TGTGCCAGCAGTGGGAGTAGGTCCGCTGGGGCCAACGTCCTGACTTTC
CDR3 protein: CASSGSRSAGANVLTF

clone size: -
CDR3 length: 16
V gene: TRBV5-4
D gene: TRBD2
J gene: TRBJ2-1
CDR3 DNA: TGTGCCAGCAGCCCTACTAGCGGCCCCTCCTACAATGAGCAGTTCTTC
CDR3 protein: CASSPTSGPSYNEQFF

clone size: -
CDR3 length: 15
V gene: TRBV9
D gene: -
J gene: TRBJ1-6
CDR3 DNA: TGTGCCAGCAGCGTAGCTGCAGGGCAAACTTCACCCCTCCACTTT
CDR3 protein: CASSVAAGQTSPLHF

clone size: -
CDR3 length: 13
V gene: TRBV19
D gene: TRBD1
J gene: TRBJ1-6
CDR3 DNA: TGTGCCAGCCGGGACAGGGTTAATTCACCCCTCCACTTT
CDR3 protein: CASRDRVNSPLHF

clone size: many
CDR3 length: 14
V gene: TRBV4-1
D gene: TRBD1
J gene: TRBJ2-7
CDR3 DNA: TGCGCCAGCAGCAAAAGACAGGGGGCTAACGAGCAGTACTTC
CDR3 protein: CASSKRQGANEQYF

clone size: -
CDR3 length: 15
V gene: TRBV23-1
D gene: -
J gene: TRBJ2-2
CDR3 DNA: TGCGCCAGCGGCCTAGGGGCCATGGGCACCGGGGAGCTGTTTTTT
CDR3 protein: CASGLGAMGTGELFF

clone size: -
CDR3 length: 18
V gene: TRBV7-2
D gene: -
J gene: TRBJ2-4
CDR3 DNA: TGTGCCACCACACAGGGGCGCGGGACCAAGCGCGGCAAAAACATTCAGTACTTC
CDR3 protein: CATTQGRGTKRGKNIQYF

clone size: few
CDR3 length: 15
V gene: TRBV10-1
D gene: TRBD2
J gene: TRBJ2-1
CDR3 DNA: TGCGCCAGCAGTGAGTCCCGGGGGGTTTACAATGAGCAGTTCTTC
CDR3 protein: CASSESRGVYNEQFF

clone size: -
CDR3 length: 15
V gene: TRBV6-5
D gene: TRBD1
J gene: TRBJ1-2
CDR3 DNA: TGTGCCAGCACTGGATCCCGGGACAGGGGCTATGGCTACACCTTC
CDR3 protein: CASTGSRDRGYGYTF

clone size: -
CDR3 length: 16
V gene: TRBV28
D gene: TRBD1
J gene: TRBJ2-1
CDR3 DNA: TGTGCCAGCAGTTTTCTCGGGACAGGGAGGAGGAATGAGCAGTTCTTC
CDR3 protein: CASSFLGTGRRNEQFF

clone size: -
CDR3 length: 15
V gene: TRBV4-2
D gene: TRBD1
J gene: TRBJ1-5
CDR3 DNA: TGTGCCAGCAGCCAAGATCGACAGGGACCTAGGCCCCAGCATTTT
CDR3 protein: CASSQDRQGPRPQHF

clone size: -
CDR3 length: 15
V gene: TRBV9
D gene: -
J gene: TRBJ1-4
CDR3 DNA: TGTGCCAGCAGCGTACTACAGGGACCTAATGAAAAACTGTTTTTT
CDR3 protein: CASSVLQGPNEKLFF

clone size: -
CDR3 length: 14
V gene: TRBV3-1/TRBV3-2
D gene: -
J gene: TRBJ1-4
CDR3 DNA: TGTGCCAGCAGCCAAGTTTCTGGGAGCAAAAAACTGTTTTTT
CDR3 protein: CASSQVSGSKKLFF

clone size: -
CDR3 length: 15
V gene: TRBV28
D gene: TRBD1
J gene: TRBJ2-6
CDR3 DNA: TGTGCCAGCAGTACAGGGGGTGCTGGGGCCAACGTCCTGACTTTC
CDR3 protein: CASSTGGAGANVLTF

clone size: once
CDR3 length: 15
V gene: TRBV5-6
D gene: -
J gene: TRBJ1-5
CDR3 DNA: TGTGCCAGCAGCTTGGGGGCGGGCCTCAATCAGCCCCAGCATTTT
CDR3 protein: CASSLGAGLNQPQHF

clone size: -
CDR3 length: 15
V gene: TRBV9
D gene: TRBD2
J gene: TRBJ2-3
CDR3 DNA: TGTGCCAGCAGCGTAGGGGCGGGAGAGGTAGATACGCAGTATTTT
CDR3 protein: CASSVGAGEVDTQYF

clone size: -
CDR3 length: 11
V gene: TRBV28
D gene: -
J gene: TRBJ1-2
CDR3 DNA: TGTGCCAGCAGTTTCAGGGCGGGCTACACCTTC
CDR3 protein: CASSFRAGYTF

clone size: -
CDR3 length: 14
V gene: TRBV9
D gene: TRBD1
J gene: TRBJ1-4
CDR3 DNA: TGTGCCAGCAGCTACGGGACAGGGAATGAAAAACTGTTTTTT
CDR3 protein: CASSYGTGNEKLFF

clone size: -
CDR3 length: 14
V gene: TRBV3-1/TRBV3-2
D gene: TRBD1
J gene: TRBJ1-1
CDR3 DNA: TGTGCCAGCAGCCCTCACACAGGGGTTACTGAAGCTTTCTTT
CDR3 protein: CASSPHTGVTEAFF

clone size: -
CDR3 length: 14
V gene: TRBV4-1
D gene: -
J gene: TRBJ2-4
CDR3 DNA: TGCGCCAGCAGCCAAGATAGGAGGGGAGACATTCAGTACTTC
CDR3 protein: CASSQDRRGDIQYF

clone size: -
CDR3 length: 15
V gene: TRBV5-1
D gene: TRBD1
J gene: TRBJ1-2
CDR3 DNA: TGCGCCAGCAGCTTGATCGGGGACAGGGGATCTGGCTACACCTTC
CDR3 protein: CASSLIGDRGSGYTF

clone size: -
CDR3 length: 16
V gene: TRBV24-1
D gene: TRBD2
J gene: TRBJ2-3
CDR3 DNA: TGTGCCACCAGTGACCCGCGAGCGGGAGCCGCAGATACGCAGTATTTT
CDR3 protein: CATSDPRAGAADTQYF

clone size: -
CDR3 length: 16
V gene: TRBV20-1
D gene: TRBD2
J gene: TRBJ2-7
CDR3 DNA: TGCAGTGCTAGTGGGTCCCGAGCGGGAGTTGCGGACGAGCAGTACTTC
CDR3 protein: CSASGSRAGVADEQYF

clone size: -
CDR3 length: 19
V gene: TRBV6-2/TRBV6-3
D gene: -
J gene: TRBJ2-5
CDR3 DNA: TGTGCCAGCAGTTACCGCCGGGATACCGGCCCGCGCGCCCAAGAGACCCAGTACTTC
CDR3 protein: CASSYRRDTGPRAQETQYF

clone size: -
CDR3 length: 16
V gene: TRBV5-5
D gene: TRBD2
J gene: TRBJ2-1
CDR3 DNA: TGTGCCAGCAGCTTGCTAGCGGGAGGCTCGGCGGTTGAGCAGTTCTTC
CDR3 protein: CASSLLAGGSAVEQFF

clone size: -
CDR3 length: 14
V gene: TRBV2
D gene: TRBD2
J gene: TRBJ2-1
CDR3 DNA: TGTGCCATCACGACTAGCGGGAACTACAATGAGCAGTTCTTC
CDR3 protein: CAITTSGNYNEQFF

clone size: few
CDR3 length: 14
V gene: TRBV28
D gene: -
J gene: TRBJ1-5
CDR3 DNA: TGTGCCAGCCAAAGCGGGGGGGTTAGTCAGCCCCAGCATTTT
CDR3 protein: CASQSGGVSQPQHF

clone size: once
CDR3 length: 17
V gene: TRBV6-2/TRBV6-3
D gene: TRBD2
J gene: TRBJ2-7
CDR3 DNA: TGTGCCAGCAGTAATAGCGGGAGGAGATACCACTCCTACGAGCAGTACTTC
CDR3 protein: CASSNSGRRYHSYEQYF

clone size: -
CDR3 length: 14
V gene: TRBV6-2/TRBV6-3
D gene: -
J gene: TRBJ2-5
CDR3 DNA: TGTGCCAGCAGTTACGCGGCAGGGGAAGAGACCCAGTACTTC
CDR3 protein: CASSYAAGEETQYF

clone size: -
CDR3 length: 15
V gene: TRBV6-5
D gene: TRBD1
J gene: TRBJ1-6
CDR3 DNA: TGTGCCAGCAGGACCACAGGGGGCGCGAATTCACCCCTCCACTTT
CDR3 protein: CASRTTGGANSPLHF

clone size: -
CDR3 length: 15
V gene: TRBV9
D gene: TRBD1
J gene: TRBJ1-3
CDR3 DNA: TGTGCCAGCAGCGAACAGGGGGCATTCGGAAACACCATATATTTT
CDR3 protein: CASSEQGAFGNTIYF

clone size: -
CDR3 length: 14
V gene: TRBV2
D gene: -
J gene: TRBJ1-2
CDR3 DNA: TGTGCCAGCAGTGAGGCAGGATCAGACTATGGCTACACCTTC
CDR3 protein: CASSEAGSDYGYTF

clone size: -
CDR3 length: 18
V gene: TRBV5-1
D gene: TRBD1
J gene: TRBJ2-6
CDR3 DNA: TGCGCCAGCAGCCGACAGGGGACCGCATCCTCTGGGGCCAACGTCCTGACTTTC
CDR3 protein: CASSRQGTASSGANVLTF

clone size: -
CDR3 length: 15
V gene: TRBV19
D gene: -
J gene: TRBJ1-1
CDR3 DNA: TGTGCCAGTAGTCCCCGGGGGGGTTCGAACACTGAAGCTTTCTTT
CDR3 protein: CASSPRGGSNTEAFF

clone size: -
CDR3 length: 15
V gene: TRBV7-9
D gene: -
J gene: TRBJ1-1
CDR3 DNA: TGTGCCAGCAGCTTCTTAGATAGTTCGAACACTGAAGCTTTCTTT
CDR3 protein: CASSFLDSSNTEAFF

clone size: -
CDR3 length: 17
V gene: TRBV19
D gene: TRBD2
J gene: TRBJ2-7
CDR3 DNA: TGTGCCAGTAGTAGACTAGCGGGAGTCCATGTTCCAATCGAGCAGTACTTC
CDR3 protein: CASSRLAGVHVPIEQYF